The 22 T cell receptor beta chains below were found in one sample sequenced in a study of T cells of healthy individuals. Using its own MiXCR run on the 5' RACE reads, TCRdb lists one record per CDR3 protein. The sample has 85,000 to 100,000 distinct CDR3 sequences, approximately 16% seen once. These TCRs come from a human donor in good health.

This clonotype was observed a few times. This chain uses TRBV27 with TRBJ2-2; unclear D gene. Trimming shortened V by 5 bases and J by 2 bases, and 15 bases separated the two germline ends. This CDR3 is built from 16 residues. Germline CDR1 and CDR2: MNHEY and SMNVEV (reference sequence). As DNA, the CDR3 is TGTGCCAGCAGTCTCCTCGGGTATGCTAACACCGGGGAGCTGTTTTTT. Protein sequence: CASSLLGYANTGELFF.

V is TRBV28 and J is TRBJ1-5; no clear D. The CDR3 totals 12 residues. Trimming cost V 2 bases and J 6 bases, with 5 bases left between them. In germline, CDR1 is MDHEN, CDR2 SYDVKM. The CDR3 DNA follows: TGTGCCAGCAGTTTAATAGGTCAGCCCCAGCATTTT. It translates to CASSLIGQPQHF.

In nucleotides, the CDR3 is TGCAGTGCTATCGGCGGGAGCACAGATACGCAGTATTTT. Its protein is CSAIGGSTDTQYF. This chain connects TRBV20-1 to TRBJ2-3, with D possibly being TRBD2 (5 bases). V lost 4 bases and J 0 bases, leaving 8 bases between the germline ends. The CDR3 is 13 amino acids. Germline CDR1 and CDR2: DFQATT and SNEGSKA (reference sequence).

The chain links TRBV4-1 to TRBJ1-1; 12 bases align to TRBD1. Germline V gene lookup returns CDR1 MGHRA and CDR2 YSYEKL. The CDR3 spans 15 residues. J lost 11 bases, V lost 2 bases, and 9 bases had no gene match. This CDR3 reads CASSQLGQGAQLAFF. The CDR3 bases are TGCGCCAGCAGCCAACTGGGACAGGGGGCGCAGCTGGCTTTCTTT.

The V and J genes are TRBV6-2 or TRBV6-3 and TRBJ2-7; D not resolved. Germline V lookup: CDR1 MNHEY, CDR2 SVGEGT. The germline V and J ends were trimmed by 2 bases and 2 bases, with 10 bases remaining between them. The CDR3 is made up of 14 amino acids. The CDR3 is CASSYREGTYEQYF. CDR3 DNA: TGTGCCAGCAGTTACAGGGAAGGGACCTACGAGCAGTACTTC.

This sequence joins TRBV20-1 and TRBJ2-1; no reliable D call. The CDR3 is 13 residues long. V lost 8 bases and J 4 bases, leaving 15 bases between the germline ends. CDR1 is DFQATT, CDR2 SNEGSKA, per germline (reference sequence). The CDR3, as DNA: TGCAGTCCAGGTGACCGGATTTACAATGAGCAGTTCTTC. As protein: CSPGDRIYNEQFF.

The chain is built from TRBV6-5 and TRBJ2-3; D tentatively reads TRBD1 or TRBD2 (5 bases each). Trimming took off 4 bases at V and 10 bases at J, with 18 bases between the two ends. In germline, CDR1 is MNHEY, CDR2 SVGAGI. CDR3 size: 14 residues. The CDR3 nucleotides read TGTGCCAGCAGTTTGAGCGTCGGGGCGCTTGCGCAGTATTTT. Amino acid sequence: CASSLSVGALAQYF.

This clonotype appeared a few times. The chain is built from TRBV11-2 and TRBJ2-1; 9 bases are shared with TRBD2. CDR3 length: 18 residues. CDR1 is SGHAT, CDR2 FQNNGV, per germline. V lost 0 bases, J lost 5 bases, and 11 bases stayed unmatched. The CDR3 region has the DNA TGTGCCAGCAGCTTAGAAATACCTAGCGGGGTAACAAACAATGAGCAGTTCTTC. Translated: CASSLEIPSGVTNNEQFF.

In its sample, this clonotype was seen a few times. The chain recombines TRBV5-1 with TRBJ1-2; D not certain. CDR1 and CDR2 from the germline V gene are SGHRS and YFSETQ. V dropped 1 base and J dropped 2 bases, with 9 bases sitting between them. The CDR3 extends over 14 amino acids. The CDR3 spells CASSLTVENYGYTF. CDR3 in DNA: TGCGCCAGCAGCTTGACAGTGGAAAACTATGGCTACACCTTC.

The V gene is TRBV7-9, the J gene TRBJ1-6; no definite D call. The germline CDR1 and CDR2 sequences are SEHNR and FQNEAQ (reference sequence). The CDR3 runs 14 residues. V dropped 2 bases and J dropped 14 bases, with 16 bases sitting between them. CDR3 nucleotides: TGTGCCAGCAGCTTAAGCGACGGGGTATTAACCCTCCACTTT. Encoded protein: CASSLSDGVLTLHF.

V gene TRBV27 combines with J gene TRBJ1-1; tentatively, D is TRBD1 (5 bases). This CDR3 contains 13 residues. Trimming shortened V by 7 bases and J by 0 bases, and 9 bases separated the two germline ends. CDR1 MNHEY and CDR2 SMNVEV come from the germline V gene (reference sequence). The CDR3 region is CASTAGMNTEAFF. As DNA, the CDR3 is TGTGCCAGCACCGCAGGGATGAACACTGAAGCTTTCTTT.

This clonotype was seen a few times. The chain recombines TRBV28 with TRBJ2-7; no reliable D call. The germline V and J ends were trimmed by 3 bases and 0 bases, with 9 bases remaining between them. CDR3 size: 14 residues. Germline values: CDR1 MDHEN, CDR2 SYDVKM. DNA for the CDR3: TGTGCCAGCAGTTTTAGGCAAAGCTCCTACGAGCAGTACTTC. This codes for CASSFRQSSYEQYF.

This clonotype was seen at least ten times. The V gene is TRBV28, the J gene TRBJ1-2; 9 bases fit TRBD1. J was trimmed by 6 bases and V by 0 bases; bases with no gene match: 8. This CDR3 region has 16 residues. Germline V gives CDR1 MDHEN, CDR2 SYDVKM. CDR3: CASSLWAEQGADGYTF. CDR3 nucleotides: TGTGCCAGCAGTTTATGGGCGGAACAGGGGGCGGATGGCTACACCTTC.

This chain uses TRBV19 with TRBJ2-4, with D hard to call. The CDR3 is 12 amino acids. V lost 5 bases to trimming and J lost 5 bases, with 7 bases between them. Germline V gives CDR1 LNHDA, CDR2 SQIVND (reference sequence). CDR3 in DNA: TGTGCCAGTAGTCCTGGACAAAACATTCAGTACTTC. Translation gives CASSPGQNIQYF.

The chain has TRBV9 and TRBJ2-1; 11 bases map to TRBD2. J was trimmed by 8 bases and V by 0 bases; bases with no gene match: 4. Looked up from germline, CDR1 is SGDLS and CDR2 is YYNGEE. This CDR3 contains 15 residues. The chain's CDR3 is CASSVGVAGGHEQFF. CDR3 bases: TGTGCCAGCAGCGTAGGAGTAGCGGGGGGGCATGAGCAGTTCTTC.

Ten or more counts support this clonotype. The J gene is TRBJ1-5, the V gene TRBV2; D not resolved. Germline CDR1 is SNHLY and CDR2 is FYNNEI. V was pared by 4 bases and J by 0 bases, with 10 bases between. The CDR3 has 15 residues. CDR3 nucleotide sequence: TGTGCCAGCAGTGGCATAGGGAATAGCAATCAGCCCCAGCATTTT. Translation: CASSGIGNSNQPQHF.

This clonotype was counted only a few times. The V and J genes are TRBV18 and TRBJ2-1, with 11 bases aligning to TRBD2. V was pared by 3 bases and J by 7 bases, with 14 bases of the junction left unmatched. CDR3 length: 18 residues. Germline V gene lookup returns CDR1 KGHSH and CDR2 LQKENI. The chain's CDR3 is CASSPRHPGLAARNEQFF. As DNA, the CDR3 is TGTGCCAGCTCACCCCGACACCCGGGACTAGCGGCTCGAAATGAGCAGTTCTTC.

The V gene is TRBV4-2, the J gene TRBJ1-5, with D uncertain. The germline V and J ends were trimmed by 2 bases and 4 bases, with 9 bases remaining between them. The CDR3 contains 14 residues. Germline V CDR1 and CDR2: LGHNA, YNFKEQ. Written as DNA, the CDR3 is TGTGCCAGCAGCCAAAGCGCAATGAATCAGCCCCAGCATTTT. Its translation is CASSQSAMNQPQHF.

There are a few counts of this clonotype. The genes are TRBV20-1 and TRBJ1-1; D gene ambiguous. The germline gives CDR1 DFQATT, CDR2 SNEGSKA (reference sequence). With 3 bases removed from V and 4 bases from J, the gap between germline ends came to 12 bases. This CDR3 has 13 residues. CDR3 DNA sequence: TGCAGTGCTAGCCACCCTGTCTCCACTGAAGCTTTCTTT. Translated: CSASHPVSTEAFF.

This clonotype was recorded many times. V usage is TRBV11-1 and J usage is TRBJ2-5; no reliable D call. Germline-derived CDR1 and CDR2 are SGHAT and FQDESV (reference sequence). The CDR3 is made up of 14 amino acids. Trimming stripped 1 base from V and 2 bases from J, with 8 bases between. The CDR3 DNA follows: TGTGCCAGCAGCTTAGGGACGGCTCAAGAGACCCAGTACTTC. It encodes CASSLGTAQETQYF.

There are many counts of this clonotype. The chain links TRBV9 to TRBJ2-2; D gene uncertain. The CDR3 sequence is 11 residues long. V lost 0 bases to trimming and J lost 9 bases, with 3 bases between them. Germline CDR1 is SGDLS and CDR2 is YYNGEE. The CDR3 DNA sequence: TGTGCCAGCAGCGTAGGGAGGGAGCTGTTTTTT. As protein: CASSVGRELFF.

Many counts were recorded for this clonotype. J is TRBJ2-3 and V is TRBV7-2; D remains unclear. V dropped 1 base and J dropped 6 bases, with 5 bases sitting between them. This CDR3 spans 12 amino acids. Germline V lookup: CDR1 SGHTA, CDR2 FQGNSA. DNA for the CDR3: TGTGCCAGCAGCTTAGTAGGGGATACGCAGTATTTT. This encodes CASSLVGDTQYF. Full variable domain (remainder filled in from reference TRBV7-2 and TRBJ2-3): GAGVSQSPSNKVTEKGKDVELRCDPISGHTALYWYRQSLGQGLEFLIYFQGNSAPDKSGLPSDRFSAERTGGSVSTLTIQRTQQEDSAVYLCASSLVGDTQYFGPGTRLTVL.